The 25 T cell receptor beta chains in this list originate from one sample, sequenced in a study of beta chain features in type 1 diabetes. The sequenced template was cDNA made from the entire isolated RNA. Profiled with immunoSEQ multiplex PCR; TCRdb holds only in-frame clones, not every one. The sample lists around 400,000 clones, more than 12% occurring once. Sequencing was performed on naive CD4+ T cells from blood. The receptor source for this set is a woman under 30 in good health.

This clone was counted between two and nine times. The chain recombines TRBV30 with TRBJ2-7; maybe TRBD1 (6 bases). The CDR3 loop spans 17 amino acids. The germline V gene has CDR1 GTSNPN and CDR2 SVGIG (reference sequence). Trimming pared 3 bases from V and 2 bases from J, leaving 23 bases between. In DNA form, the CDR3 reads TGTGCCTGGAGCGCTCCCGTGACAGGTCCCCATACCTACGAGCAGTACTTC. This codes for CAWSAPVTGPHTYEQYF.

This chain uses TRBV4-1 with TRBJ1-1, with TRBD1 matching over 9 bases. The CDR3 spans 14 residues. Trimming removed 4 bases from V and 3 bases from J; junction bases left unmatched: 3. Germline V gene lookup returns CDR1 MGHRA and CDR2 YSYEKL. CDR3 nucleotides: TGCGCCAGCAGCCCCGGGACAGGGCACACTGAAGCTTTCTTT. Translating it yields CASSPGTGHTEAFF.

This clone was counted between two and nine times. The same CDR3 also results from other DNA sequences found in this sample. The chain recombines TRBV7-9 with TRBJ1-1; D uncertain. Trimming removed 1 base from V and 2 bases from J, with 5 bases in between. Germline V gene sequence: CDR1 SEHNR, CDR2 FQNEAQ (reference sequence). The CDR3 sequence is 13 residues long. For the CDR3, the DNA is TGTGCCAGCAGCTTAGGGGCCAACACTGAAGCTTTCTTT. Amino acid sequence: CASSLGANTEAFF.

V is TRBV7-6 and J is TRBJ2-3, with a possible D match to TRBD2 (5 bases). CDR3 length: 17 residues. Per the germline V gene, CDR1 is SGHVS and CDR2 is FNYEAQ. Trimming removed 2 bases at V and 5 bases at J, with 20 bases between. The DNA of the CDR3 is TGTGCCAGCAGCTTAATAAGGGCGGGCCCTGGGCAAGATACGCAGTATTTT. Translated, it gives CASSLIRAGPGQDTQYF.

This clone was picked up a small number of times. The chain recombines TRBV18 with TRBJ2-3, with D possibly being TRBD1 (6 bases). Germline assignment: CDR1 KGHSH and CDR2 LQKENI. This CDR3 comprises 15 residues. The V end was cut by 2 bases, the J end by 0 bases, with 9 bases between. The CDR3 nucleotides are TGTGCCAGCTCACCAGGACAGCCAAGCACAGATACGCAGTATTTT. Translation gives CASSPGQPSTDTQYF. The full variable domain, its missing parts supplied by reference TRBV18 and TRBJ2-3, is NAGVMQNPRHLVRRRGQEARLRCSPMKGHSHVYWYRQLPEEGLKFMVYLQKENIIDESGMPKERFSAEFPKEGPSILRIQQVVRGDSAAYFCASSPGQPSTDTQYFGPGTRLTVL.

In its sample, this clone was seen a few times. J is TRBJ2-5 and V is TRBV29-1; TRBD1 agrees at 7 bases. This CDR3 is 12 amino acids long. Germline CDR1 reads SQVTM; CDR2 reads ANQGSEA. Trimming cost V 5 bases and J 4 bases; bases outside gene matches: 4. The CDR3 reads CSVLKGAETQYF. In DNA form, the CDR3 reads TGCAGCGTTCTAAAGGGGGCAGAGACCCAGTACTTC. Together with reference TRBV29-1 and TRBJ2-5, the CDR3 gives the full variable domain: SAVISQKPSRDICQRGTSLTIQCQVDSQVTMMFWYRQQPGQSLTLIATANQGSEATYESGFVIDKFPISRPNLTFSTLTVSNMSPEDSSIYLCSVLKGAETQYFGPGTRLLVL.

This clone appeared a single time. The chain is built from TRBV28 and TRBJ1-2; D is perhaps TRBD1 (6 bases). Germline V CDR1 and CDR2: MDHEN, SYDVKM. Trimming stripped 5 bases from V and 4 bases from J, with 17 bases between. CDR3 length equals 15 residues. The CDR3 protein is CASSPGTHYFYGYTF. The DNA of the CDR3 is TGTGCCAGCAGTCCAGGGACACACTACTTCTATGGCTACACCTTC.

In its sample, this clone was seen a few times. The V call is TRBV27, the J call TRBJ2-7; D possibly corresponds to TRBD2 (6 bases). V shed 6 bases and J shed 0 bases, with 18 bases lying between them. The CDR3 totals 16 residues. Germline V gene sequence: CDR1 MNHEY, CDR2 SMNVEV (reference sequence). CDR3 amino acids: CASRVIGGSPSYEQYF. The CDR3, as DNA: TGTGCCAGCAGAGTTATTGGGGGGAGTCCCTCCTACGAGCAGTACTTC.

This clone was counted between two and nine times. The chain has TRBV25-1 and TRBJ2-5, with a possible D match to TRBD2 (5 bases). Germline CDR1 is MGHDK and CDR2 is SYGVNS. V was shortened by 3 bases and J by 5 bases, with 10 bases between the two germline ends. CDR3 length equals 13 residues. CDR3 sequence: CASSESGSETQYF. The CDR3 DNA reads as TGTGCCAGCAGTGAGTCGGGGTCGGAGACCCAGTACTTC.

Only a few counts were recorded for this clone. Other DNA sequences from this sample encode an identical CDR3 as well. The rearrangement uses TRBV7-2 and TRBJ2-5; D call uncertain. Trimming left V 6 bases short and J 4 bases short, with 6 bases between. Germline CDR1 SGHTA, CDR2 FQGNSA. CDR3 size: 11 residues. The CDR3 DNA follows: TGTGCCAGCAGATATCGAGAGACCCAGTACTTC. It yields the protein CASRYRETQYF.

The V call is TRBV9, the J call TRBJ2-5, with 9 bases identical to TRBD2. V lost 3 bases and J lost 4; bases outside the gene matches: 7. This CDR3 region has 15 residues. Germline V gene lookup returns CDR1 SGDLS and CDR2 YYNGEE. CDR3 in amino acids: CASSAGTSLVETQYF. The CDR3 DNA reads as TGTGCCAGCAGCGCAGGGACTAGCTTGGTAGAGACCCAGTACTTC.

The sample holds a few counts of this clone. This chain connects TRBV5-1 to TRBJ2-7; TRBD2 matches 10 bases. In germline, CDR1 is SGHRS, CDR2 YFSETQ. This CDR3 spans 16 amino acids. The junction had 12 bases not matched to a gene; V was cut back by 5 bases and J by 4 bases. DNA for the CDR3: TGCGCCAGCAGTTGGACCGGGACTAGCGATAAGTACGAGCAGTACTTC. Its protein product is CASSWTGTSDKYEQYF.

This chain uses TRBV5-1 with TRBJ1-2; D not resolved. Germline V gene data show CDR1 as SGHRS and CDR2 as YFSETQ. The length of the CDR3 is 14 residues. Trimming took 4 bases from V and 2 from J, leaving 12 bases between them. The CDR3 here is CASSPYTGNYGYTF. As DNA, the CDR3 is TGCGCCAGCAGCCCTTACACGGGAAACTATGGCTACACCTTC.

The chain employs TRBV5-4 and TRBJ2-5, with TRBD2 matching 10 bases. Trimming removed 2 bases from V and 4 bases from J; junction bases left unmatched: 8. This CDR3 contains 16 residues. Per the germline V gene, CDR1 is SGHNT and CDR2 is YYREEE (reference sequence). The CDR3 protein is CASSFLAGVSPETQYF. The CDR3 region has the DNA TGTGCCAGCAGCTTCCTAGCGGGAGTCAGTCCAGAGACCCAGTACTTC.

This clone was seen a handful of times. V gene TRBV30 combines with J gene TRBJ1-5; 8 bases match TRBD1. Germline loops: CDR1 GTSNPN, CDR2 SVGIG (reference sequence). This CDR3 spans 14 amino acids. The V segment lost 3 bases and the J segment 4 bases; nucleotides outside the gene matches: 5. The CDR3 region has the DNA TGTGCCTGGAGCAGGACAGGGAGGAATCAGCCCCAGCATTTT. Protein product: CAWSRTGRNQPQHF.

The CDR3 here is CASSRTSVEETQYF. CDR3 DNA sequence: TGTGCCAGCAGCCGGACTAGCGTTGAAGAGACCCAGTACTTC. The chain employs TRBV4-2 and TRBJ2-5; TRBD2 matches at 9 bases. After removal of 4 bases from V and 3 bases from J, the junction contained 3 bases not matched to a gene. The germline V gene encodes CDR1 LGHNA and CDR2 YNFKEQ. This CDR3 comprises 14 residues.

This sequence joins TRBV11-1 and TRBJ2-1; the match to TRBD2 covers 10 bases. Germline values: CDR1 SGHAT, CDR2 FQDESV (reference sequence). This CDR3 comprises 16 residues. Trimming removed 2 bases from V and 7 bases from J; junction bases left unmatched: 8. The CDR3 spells CASSLTPSGGGNEQFF. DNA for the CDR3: TGTGCCAGCAGCTTAACTCCTAGCGGGGGAGGGAATGAGCAGTTCTTC.

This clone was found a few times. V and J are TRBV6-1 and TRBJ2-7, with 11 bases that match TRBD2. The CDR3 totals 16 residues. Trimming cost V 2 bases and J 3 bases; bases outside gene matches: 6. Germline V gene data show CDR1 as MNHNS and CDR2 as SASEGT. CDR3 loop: CASSELSGRGFYEQYF. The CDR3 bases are TGTGCCAGCAGTGAACTTAGCGGGAGGGGCTTCTACGAGCAGTACTTC.

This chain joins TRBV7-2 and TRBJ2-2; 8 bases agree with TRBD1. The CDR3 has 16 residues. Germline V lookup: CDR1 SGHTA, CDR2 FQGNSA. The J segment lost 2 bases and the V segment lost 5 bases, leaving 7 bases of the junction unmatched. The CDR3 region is CASSGPGQENTGELFF. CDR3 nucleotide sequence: TGTGCCAGCAGCGGGCCGGGACAGGAAAACACCGGGGAGCTGTTTTTT.

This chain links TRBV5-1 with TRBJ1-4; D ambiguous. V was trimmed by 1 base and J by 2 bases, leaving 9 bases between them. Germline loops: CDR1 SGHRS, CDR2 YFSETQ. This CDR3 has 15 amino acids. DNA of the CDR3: TGCGCCAGCAGCTTGTTGCCGAGGACTAATGAAAAACTGTTTTTT. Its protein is CASSLLPRTNEKLFF.

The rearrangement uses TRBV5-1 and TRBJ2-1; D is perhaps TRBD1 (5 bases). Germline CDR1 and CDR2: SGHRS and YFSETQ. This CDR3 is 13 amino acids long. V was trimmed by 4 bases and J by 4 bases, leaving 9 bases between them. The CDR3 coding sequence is TGCGCCAGCAGCGTCTCAGGGTACAATGAGCAGTTCTTC. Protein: CASSVSGYNEQFF.

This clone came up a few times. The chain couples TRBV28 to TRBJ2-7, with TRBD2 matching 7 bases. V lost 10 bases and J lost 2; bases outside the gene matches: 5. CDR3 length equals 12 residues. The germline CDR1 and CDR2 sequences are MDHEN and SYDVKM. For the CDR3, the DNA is TGTGCCACGAAAGGGACTACCTACGAGCAGTACTTC. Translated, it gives CATKGTTYEQYF.

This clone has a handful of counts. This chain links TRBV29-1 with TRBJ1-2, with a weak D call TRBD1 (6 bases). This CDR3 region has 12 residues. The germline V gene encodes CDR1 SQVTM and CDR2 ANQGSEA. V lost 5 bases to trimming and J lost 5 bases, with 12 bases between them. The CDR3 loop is CSVNREGYGYTF. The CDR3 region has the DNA TGCAGCGTTAACAGGGAAGGGTATGGCTACACCTTC.

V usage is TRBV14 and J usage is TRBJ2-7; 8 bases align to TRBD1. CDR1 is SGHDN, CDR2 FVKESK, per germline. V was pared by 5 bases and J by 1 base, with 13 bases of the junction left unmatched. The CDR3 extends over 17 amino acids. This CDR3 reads CASSWGFGTGGSYEQYF. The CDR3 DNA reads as TGTGCCAGCAGCTGGGGATTCGGGACAGGAGGGTCCTACGAGCAGTACTTC.

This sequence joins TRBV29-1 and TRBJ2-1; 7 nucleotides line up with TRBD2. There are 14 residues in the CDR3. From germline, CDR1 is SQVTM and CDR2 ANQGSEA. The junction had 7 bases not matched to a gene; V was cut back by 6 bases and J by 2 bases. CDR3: CSVHGRTTYNEQFF. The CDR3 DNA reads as TGCAGCGTGCACGGGAGGACAACCTACAATGAGCAGTTCTTC.